Included here is one TCR beta chain sequence, with context. Antigen specificity is unknown. CDR1 is LNHNV, CDR2 YYDKDF, per germline (reference sequence). Trimming pared 6 bases from V and 5 bases from J, leaving 12 bases between. The CDR3 totals 13 residues. CD45RO/CCR7/CD25/CD127/CD95/CD27 separated CD4+ naive, central memory, regulatory and stem cell-like memory cells by sorting. The data belong to a study of beta chain features in type 1 diabetes. Sequencing targeted expressed TCRB transcripts, as all isolated RNA had been reverse transcribed. The method was immunoSEQ multiplex PCR; TCRdb's version includes in-frame clones alone and lacks a portion of them. The repertoire consists of about half a million clones, with about 32% occurring once and the leading ten covering almost 0.065%. Study outcomes and limitations: Still unanswered here is whether HLA type influences TCRB rearrangement. In patients and controls equally, PCR might favor templates that are shorter. Healthy donors had naive, central memory and Treg TCRB repertoires that appeared less similar than those seen among patients.

The sequenced material came from naive CD4+ T cells from blood. The chain uses TRBV15 and TRBJ2-3; unclear D gene. The receptor was derived from a young man in good health. The DNA of the CDR3 is TGTGCCACCAGGAAGGGCCCGGGAGATACGCAGTATTTT. This codes for CATRKGPGDTQYF. Variable domain in full (rest from reference TRBV15 and TRBJ2-3): DAMVIQNPRYQVTQFGKPVTLSCSQTLNHNVMYWYQQKSSQAPKLLFHYYDKDFNNEADTPDNFQSRRPNTSFCFLDIRSPGLGDTAMYLCATRKGPGDTQYFGPGTRLTVL.